A single sample gave rise to the 26 T cell receptor beta chains below, sequenced in a study of blood T cell repertoires in COVID-19. Assay used: immunoSEQ multiplex PCR; TCRdb lists only in-frame clones, some missing. The table lists about 150,000 clones, under 85% of them singletons. What was sequenced was peripheral blood. These receptors were taken from a woman of 80 years or more with acute or convalescent COVID-19.

This clone was seen a single time. This chain connects TRBV2 to TRBJ2-5; D may be TRBD2 (6 bases). Germline V gene lookup returns CDR1 SNHLY and CDR2 FYNNEI. The CDR3 is 14 amino acids. Trimming cost V 6 bases and J 2 bases, with 13 bases left between them. In nucleotides, the CDR3 is TGTGCCAGCAGGGCGGGGTGGTCTCAAGAGACCCAGTACTTC. Protein: CASRAGWSQETQYF. The entire variable domain, with the rest obtained from reference TRBV2 and TRBJ2-5, is as follows: EPEVTQTPSHQVTQMGQEVILRCVPISNHLYFYWYRQILGQKVEFLVSFYNNEISEKSEIFDDQFSVERPDGSNFTLKIRSTKLEDSAMYFCASRAGWSQETQYFGPGTRLLVL.

This clone occurred a few times. This rearrangement joins TRBV3-1 (or the pseudogene TRBV3-2) to TRBJ1-2; tentative D call: TRBD1 (6 bases). CDR1 LGHDT and CDR2 YNNKEL come from the germline V gene (reference sequence). The CDR3 has 14 amino acids. Trimming removed 0 bases from V and 4 bases from J, with 9 bases in between. DNA of the CDR3: TGTGCCAGCAGCCAAGAAGGGACAACCTATGGCTACACCTTC. Its protein product is CASSQEGTTYGYTF.

This chain uses TRBV12-3 or TRBV12-4 with TRBJ2-1, with D maybe TRBD1 (6 bases). The CDR3 is 13 amino acids. V was pared by 6 bases and J by 10 bases, with 16 bases between. The CDR3 is CASRKGEPSEQFF. The CDR3 region has the DNA TGTGCCAGCAGAAAGGGGGAGCCTTCGGAGCAGTTCTTC.

The J gene is TRBJ2-2, the V gene TRBV30; tentative D call: TRBD1 (6 bases). Trimming removed 1 base at V and 8 bases at J, with 20 bases between. CDR1 and CDR2 from the germline V gene are GTSNPN and SVGIG (reference sequence). This CDR3 is 16 amino acids long. The CDR3 loop reads CAWSGRGYQFGGELFF. The CDR3 coding sequence is TGTGCCTGGAGTGGCAGGGGATACCAATTCGGGGGGGAGCTGTTTTTT.

Only one count was recorded for this clone. This chain connects TRBV3-1 (or the pseudogene TRBV3-2) to TRBJ2-5; D is perhaps TRBD2 (6 bases). V was cut by 0 bases and J by 1 base, with 18 bases left in between. The germline CDR1 and CDR2 sequences are LGHDT and YNNKEL (reference sequence). The CDR3 length is 18 residues. The CDR3: CASSQDWAGNGGQETQYF. The DNA for the CDR3 is TGTGCCAGCAGCCAAGACTGGGCGGGGAACGGGGGCCAAGAGACCCAGTACTTC.

The gene calls are TRBV9 and TRBJ2-1, with TRBD2 matching 10 bases. With 4 bases clipped from V and 5 bases from J, the junction kept 6 bases outside the gene matches. The CDR3 spans 15 residues. Germline V gene sequence: CDR1 SGDLS, CDR2 YYNGEE. The CDR3 DNA follows: TGTGCCAGCAGCCCAGTCGGACTAGCGGACAATGAGCAGTTCTTC. Translated: CASSPVGLADNEQFF.

V and J are TRBV30 and TRBJ2-5; the D is unclear. Germline V gives CDR1 GTSNPN, CDR2 SVGIG (reference sequence). Trimming shortened V by 4 bases and J by 5 bases, and 11 bases separated the two germline ends. The CDR3 is 12 amino acids. The CDR3 sequence: CAWTSVSETQYF. The DNA of the CDR3 is TGTGCCTGGACGAGTGTATCCGAGACCCAGTACTTC. The full variable domain, rest sourced from reference TRBV30 and TRBJ2-5, is SQTIHQWPATLVQPVGSPLSLECTVEGTSNPNLYWYRQAAGRGLQLLFYSVGIGQISSEVPQNLSASRPQDRQFILSSKKLLLSDSGFYLCAWTSVSETQYFGPGTRLLVL.

The CDR3 region has the DNA TGTGCCAGCAGCGTAGGTGGACTAGCAGGCGATACGCAGTATTTT. Its protein product is CASSVGGLAGDTQYF. The gene calls are TRBV9 and TRBJ2-3; 8 bases map to TRBD2. V shed 0 bases and J 6 bases; nucleotides not matched to a gene: 6. The CDR3 spans 15 residues. Per germline, CDR1 SGDLS and CDR2 YYNGEE. The complete variable domain, with remaining parts taken from reference TRBV9 and TRBJ2-3, reads DSGVTQTPKHLITATGQRVTLRCSPRSGDLSVYWYQQSLDQGLQFLIQYYNGEERAKGNILERFSAQQFPDLHSELNLSSLELGDSALYFCASSVGGLAGDTQYFGPGTRLTVL.

The chain joins TRBV12-3 or TRBV12-4 to TRBJ1-1; D remains unclear. The CDR3 covers 11 residues. The V and J ends lost 2 bases and 7 bases respectively, with 5 bases between them. CDR3 nucleotides: TGTGCCAGCAGTTTACGGGGTGAAGCTTTCTTT. This codes for CASSLRGEAFF.

This chain connects TRBV30 to TRBJ1-5; 7 bases fit TRBD1. The germline V gene has CDR1 GTSNPN and CDR2 SVGIG (reference sequence). CDR3 size: 14 residues. Trimming at V came to 2 bases and at J to 5 bases, leaving 6 bases not matched to a gene. CDR3 loop: CAWSIGGSDQPQHF. As DNA, the CDR3 is TGTGCCTGGAGTATAGGGGGCTCCGATCAGCCCCAGCATTTT. Full variable domain (outside the CDR3, taken from reference TRBV30 and TRBJ1-5): SQTIHQWPATLVQPVGSPLSLECTVEGTSNPNLYWYRQAAGRGLQLLFYSVGIGQISSEVPQNLSASRPQDRQFILSSKKLLLSDSGFYLCAWSIGGSDQPQHFGDGTRLSIL.

The chain recombines TRBV7-3 with TRBJ2-7; D perhaps matches TRBD1 (5 bases). This CDR3 has 14 residues. Germline-derived CDR1 and CDR2 are SGHTA and FQGTGA. V dropped 2 bases and J dropped 6 bases, with 14 bases sitting between them. The CDR3 coding sequence is TGTGCCAGCAGCTTATTAGGGGATCAAGTCGAGCAGTACTTC. Protein: CASSLLGDQVEQYF.

The V and J genes are TRBV30 and TRBJ2-6; D might be TRBD2 (5 bases). The CDR3 spans 14 residues. The V end was cut by 2 bases, the J end by 3 bases, with 8 bases between. Germline-derived CDR1 and CDR2 are GTSNPN and SVGIG (reference sequence). CDR3 coding DNA: TGTGCCTGGAGTCTGGGGAGTGGGGCCAACGTCCTGACTTTC. This sequence encodes CAWSLGSGANVLTF.

The chain joins TRBV2 to TRBJ1-5; 9 bases map to TRBD1. Looked up from germline, CDR1 is SNHLY and CDR2 is FYNNEI. The V and J ends lost 8 bases and 6 bases, in that order; junction bases with no gene match: 5. The CDR3 consists of 13 residues. The CDR3 region has the DNA TGTGCCAGCGGAAGGGACAGGGTTCAGCCCCAGCATTTT. Translation: CASGRDRVQPQHF.

This clone appeared once. This chain joins TRBV6-1 and TRBJ1-1, with D unclear. The germline V gene has CDR1 MNHNS and CDR2 SASEGT. The length of the CDR3 is 12 residues. V was pared by 8 bases and J by 0 bases, with 7 bases between. The CDR3 reads CASRNMNTEAFF. The CDR3 DNA follows: TGTGCCAGCCGTAACATGAACACTGAAGCTTTCTTT.

The rearrangement joins TRBV5-1 to TRBJ2-5, with D tentatively TRBD2 (6 bases). CDR1 SGHRS and CDR2 YFSETQ come from the germline V gene. This CDR3 is built from 13 residues. The V end lost 1 base, the J end lost 3 bases, and 7 bases lay between the germline ends. CDR3 coding DNA: TGCGCCAGCAGCTTGTCGGGGGAAGAGACCCAGTACTTC. Residues: CASSLSGEETQYF.

The chain has TRBV3-1 (or the pseudogene TRBV3-2) and TRBJ2-1, with 7 bases identical to TRBD2. Germline V lookup: CDR1 LGHDT, CDR2 YNNKEL (reference sequence). This CDR3 spans 18 amino acids. V dropped 1 base and J dropped 0; count of bases not matched to a gene: 9. The DNA for the CDR3 is TGTGCCAGCAGCCAAGGGAGGGGACTAACTCACTCCTACAATGAGCAGTTCTTC. It encodes CASSQGRGLTHSYNEQFF.

This chain links TRBV4-1 with TRBJ2-7; TRBD2 agrees at 9 bases. V was pared by 2 bases and J by 2 bases, with 7 bases of the junction left unmatched. The CDR3 consists of 16 residues. CDR1 and CDR2 from the germline V gene are MGHRA and YSYEKL. The CDR3 is CASSQHLSGSPYEQYF. The CDR3 DNA reads TGCGCCAGCAGCCAACACCTTAGCGGGAGCCCCTACGAGCAGTACTTC.

The chain recombines TRBV11-2 with TRBJ1-1; D possibly corresponds to TRBD1 (6 bases). V lost 5 bases to trimming and J lost 1 base, with 14 bases between them. CDR3 length: 15 amino acids. Per the germline V gene, CDR1 is SGHAT and CDR2 is FQNNGV. The CDR3 loop is CASSNWDTKNTEAFF. In DNA form, the CDR3 reads TGTGCCAGCAGCAATTGGGACACGAAGAACACTGAAGCTTTCTTT.

The V call is TRBV3-1 (or the pseudogene TRBV3-2), the J call TRBJ2-7, with TRBD2 matching over 14 bases. Trimming at V came to 2 bases and at J to 3 bases, leaving 12 bases not matched to a gene. This CDR3 contains 19 residues. From germline, CDR1 is LGHDT and CDR2 YNNKEL (reference sequence). The CDR3 is CASSQRATSGRGYGYEQYF. The CDR3 region has the DNA TGTGCCAGCAGCCAAAGAGCGACTAGCGGGAGGGGTTATGGCTACGAGCAGTACTTC.

This clone turned up a few times. J is TRBJ1-6 and V is TRBV19; D not certain. The CDR3 loop spans 14 amino acids. In germline, CDR1 is LNHDA, CDR2 SQIVND (reference sequence). The V and J ends lost 6 bases and 6 bases respectively, with 12 bases between them. The CDR3 reads CASRDLGSNSPLHF. In nucleotides, the CDR3 is TGTGCCAGTAGGGACCTCGGGAGTAATTCACCCCTCCACTTT.

J is TRBJ1-5 and V is TRBV6-5, with TRBD1 as a possible D gene (6 bases). The CDR3 consists of 15 residues. From germline, CDR1 is MNHEY and CDR2 SVGAGI. V was shortened by 6 bases and J by 0 bases, with 12 bases between the two germline ends. The CDR3 loop is CASRHRAHSNQPQHF. The CDR3 DNA reads TGTGCCAGCAGACACAGGGCCCATAGCAATCAGCCCCAGCATTTT.

This clone showed up just once. The rearrangement joins TRBV15 to TRBJ2-7, with TRBD2 identical over 8 bases. The J segment lost 5 bases and the V segment lost 4 bases, leaving 7 bases of the junction unmatched. Germline V lookup: CDR1 LNHNV, CDR2 YYDKDF (reference sequence). The CDR3 runs 14 residues. CDR3 coding DNA: TGTGCCACCAGCAACCCGGGAGGGAGCGACGAGCAGTACTTC. It yields the protein CATSNPGGSDEQYF.

V usage is TRBV5-1 and J usage is TRBJ1-4, with 10 nucleotides matching TRBD1. V shed 3 bases and J 5 bases; nucleotides not matched to a gene: 4. CDR3 length equals 15 residues. The germline V gene encodes CDR1 SGHRS and CDR2 YFSETQ. The CDR3 loop reads CASSSTGGLNEKLFF. The DNA of the CDR3 is TGCGCCAGCAGCTCGACAGGGGGCTTGAATGAAAAACTGTTTTTT.

The CDR3: CASRVPNNEQFF. CDR3 nucleotides: TGTGCCAGCAGGGTACCTAACAATGAGCAGTTCTTC. The V and J genes are TRBV11-2 and TRBJ2-1; no clear D gene. CDR1 SGHAT and CDR2 FQNNGV come from the germline V gene. CDR3 length equals 12 residues. V lost 6 bases, J lost 5 bases, and 8 bases lay in between.

The rearrangement links TRBV4-2 to TRBJ2-7; D remains ambiguous. The V gene lost 0 bases and the J gene lost 0 bases, with 9 bases spanning the gap. The V gene's germline CDR1 is LGHNA and CDR2 YNFKEQ. The CDR3 is 15 residues long. This CDR3 is CASSQDRISSYEQYF. The CDR3 bases are TGTGCCAGCAGCCAAGACAGGATCTCCTCCTACGAGCAGTACTTC.

J is TRBJ2-1 and V is TRBV29-1; D is unclear. The ends were cut back, 7 bases at V and 7 bases at J, with 14 bases in the middle. The CDR3 loop spans 12 amino acids. The V gene's germline CDR1 is SQVTM and CDR2 ANQGSEA. This chain's CDR3 is CSAPRVGNEQFF. In DNA, the CDR3 is TGCAGCGCTCCCCGGGTCGGGAATGAGCAGTTCTTC.